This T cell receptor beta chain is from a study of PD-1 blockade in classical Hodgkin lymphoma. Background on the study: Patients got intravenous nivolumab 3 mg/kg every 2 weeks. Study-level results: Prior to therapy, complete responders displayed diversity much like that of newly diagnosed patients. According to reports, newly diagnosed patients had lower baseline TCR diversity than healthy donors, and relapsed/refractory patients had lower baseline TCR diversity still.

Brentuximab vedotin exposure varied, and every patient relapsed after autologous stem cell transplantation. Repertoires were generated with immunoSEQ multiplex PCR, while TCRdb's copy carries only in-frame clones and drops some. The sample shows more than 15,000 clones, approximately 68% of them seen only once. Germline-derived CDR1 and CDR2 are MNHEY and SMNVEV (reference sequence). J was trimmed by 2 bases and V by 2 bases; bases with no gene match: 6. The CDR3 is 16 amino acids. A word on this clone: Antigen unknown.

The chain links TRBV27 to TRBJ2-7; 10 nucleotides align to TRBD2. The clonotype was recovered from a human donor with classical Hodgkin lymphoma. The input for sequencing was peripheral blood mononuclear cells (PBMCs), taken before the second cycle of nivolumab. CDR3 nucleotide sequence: TGTGCCAGCAGTTTAGAGACTAGCGGGTACCCCTACGAGCAGTACTTC. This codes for CASSLETSGYPYEQYF.